Below, 18 T cell receptor beta chains from the same sample are listed, as sequenced in a study of cytomegalovirus exposure and HLA in healthy donors. The PCR used 60 Vbeta and 13 Jbeta primers. Only in-frame clones appear in the TCRdb table, and some are missing; sequencing was by immunoSEQ multiplex PCR. The table has a few hundred thousand clones, approximately 80% seen once. Sequencing was done on a sample of PBMCs. These TCRs come from a woman in her thirties in good health and CMV-seronegative.

This clone was counted between two and nine times. The CDR3, as DNA: TGTGCCAGCAGCCCTATCGGGGGGTCGGCTAATGAAAAACTGTTTTTT. Its translation: CASSPIGGSANEKLFF. The chain links TRBV7-9 to TRBJ1-4, with a tentative D call TRBD1 (5 bases). V was cut by 5 bases and J by 3 bases, with 16 bases left in between. Germline CDR1 SEHNR, CDR2 FQNEAQ (reference sequence). The CDR3 has 16 residues.

This clone was seen only once. V is TRBV30 and J is TRBJ2-3; 9 bases match TRBD2. This CDR3 has 18 residues. From germline, CDR1 is GTSNPN and CDR2 SVGIG (reference sequence). V lost 2 bases, J lost 4 bases, and 16 bases stayed unmatched. For the CDR3, the DNA is TGTGCCTGGAGTTCCCGGCGGGGGGGGTTTACCCAGCCAGATACGCAGTATTTT. It is translated as CAWSSRRGGFTQPDTQYF. The full variable domain, its missing parts supplied by reference TRBV30 and TRBJ2-3, is SQTIHQWPATLVQPVGSPLSLECTVEGTSNPNLYWYRQAAGRGLQLLFYSVGIGQISSEVPQNLSASRPQDRQFILSSKKLLLSDSGFYLCAWSSRRGGFTQPDTQYFGPGTRLTVL.

The V gene is TRBV25-1, the J gene TRBJ1-1; tentatively, D is TRBD1 (6 bases). Trimming stripped 0 bases from V and 3 bases from J, with 11 bases between. This CDR3 region has 15 residues. Germline lookup yields CDR1 MGHDK and CDR2 SYGVNS. CDR3 residues: CASSEYRQAHTEAFF. The CDR3, as DNA: TGTGCCAGCAGTGAATATAGACAGGCGCACACTGAAGCTTTCTTT.

The chain couples TRBV4-2 to TRBJ2-2; 9 positions match TRBD1. Germline V gene data show CDR1 as LGHNA and CDR2 as YNFKEQ. V lost 1 base to trimming and J lost 6 bases; unmatched junction nucleotides: 3. This CDR3 contains 15 residues. The DNA for the CDR3 is TGTGCCAGCAGCCAAGGGGACAGGGCAGCCGGGGAGCTGTTTTTT. Residues: CASSQGDRAAGELFF.

The chain employs TRBV5-6 and TRBJ1-1, with unresolved D. Germline values: CDR1 SGHDT, CDR2 YYEEEE. The CDR3 length is 14 residues. V dropped 7 bases and J dropped 0 bases, with 13 bases sitting between them. The CDR3 region is CASSGPAMNTEAFF. The CDR3, as DNA: TGTGCCAGCTCAGGCCCGGCCATGAACACTGAAGCTTTCTTT.

The rearrangement joins TRBV6-6 to TRBJ2-3; D remains unclear. Trimming stripped 10 bases from V and 0 bases from J, with 17 bases between. The CDR3 has 15 amino acids. Looked up from germline, CDR1 is MNHNY and CDR2 is SVGAGI (reference sequence). The CDR3 coding sequence is TGTGCCACCAAGCCAGGTACAACTAGCACAGATACGCAGTATTTT. Translated: CATKPGTTSTDTQYF.

The V call is TRBV5-4, the J call TRBJ2-3; D possibly corresponds to TRBD2 (5 bases). The germline V gene has CDR1 SGHNT and CDR2 YYREEE (reference sequence). CDR3 length: 14 residues. Trimming took off 2 bases at V and 4 bases at J, with 11 bases between the two ends. The CDR3 nucleotides read TGTGCCAGCAGCTTCCCGGGAAAAGCAGATACGCAGTATTTT. Translation gives CASSFPGKADTQYF.

The chain recombines TRBV27 with TRBJ1-5; possible D gene TRBD1, 6 bases. The CDR3 length is 16 residues. V was pared by 5 bases and J by 11 bases, with 25 bases between. The V gene's germline CDR1 is MNHEY and CDR2 SMNVEV (reference sequence). The DNA of the CDR3 is TGTGCCAGCAGTCCAATTTTTTACAGGGCCCAATCGGCCCAGCATTTT. Its translation: CASSPIFYRAQSAQHF.

This clone showed up just once. The chain combines TRBV7-9 with TRBJ1-5; weak D call: TRBD1 (5 bases). CDR1 and CDR2 from the germline V gene are SEHNR and FQNEAQ (reference sequence). V was cut by 5 bases and J by 1 base, with 9 bases left in between. CDR3 size: 14 residues. CDR3 sequence reads: CASSPQGSNQPQHF. CDR3 bases: TGTGCCAGCAGCCCCCAGGGAAGCAATCAGCCCCAGCATTTT.

The chain combines TRBV6-5 with TRBJ1-2; D is possibly TRBD1 (5 bases). The germline V gene has CDR1 MNHEY and CDR2 SVGAGI. The CDR3 runs to 13 residues. The V end was cut by 8 bases, the J end by 4 bases, with 14 bases between. The CDR3 coding sequence is TGTGCCAGCGGGGGGGGGTTCCCCTATGGCTACACCTTC. Amino acids: CASGGGFPYGYTF.

The CDR3 DNA reads as TGTGCCAGCAGTTCCCTATTTTACGAGCAGTACTTC. Protein sequence: CASSSLFYEQYF. The V call is TRBV27, the J call TRBJ2-7; D is uncertain. The CDR3 runs 12 residues. V lost 4 bases and J lost 4, with 8 bases in between. From germline, CDR1 is MNHEY and CDR2 SMNVEV (reference sequence).

The rearrangement joins TRBV4-2 to TRBJ1-2; possible D gene TRBD1, 5 bases. Germline V gene sequence: CDR1 LGHNA, CDR2 YNFKEQ. V was pared by 5 bases and J by 2 bases, with 9 bases between. The CDR3 is 13 residues long. CDR3: CASSAGRNYGYTF. Here the CDR3 DNA reads TGTGCCAGCAGCGCGGGGCGAAACTATGGCTACACCTTC.

This clone was recorded a few times. The V gene is TRBV5-1, the J gene TRBJ2-3; D remains ambiguous. V was pared by 0 bases and J by 0 bases, with 5 bases between. The CDR3 runs 14 residues. Germline V gene lookup returns CDR1 SGHRS and CDR2 YFSETQ. The CDR3 coding sequence is TGCGCCAGCAGCTTGGCCCGGAGCACAGATACGCAGTATTTT. It codes for CASSLARSTDTQYF.

The chain has TRBV7-2 and TRBJ2-7; a possible D gene is TRBD1 (5 bases). V was pared by 6 bases and J by 4 bases, with 19 bases between. Germline V gene lookup returns CDR1 SGHTA and CDR2 FQGNSA. This CDR3 contains 15 residues. The CDR3 DNA reads as TGTGCCAGCAGTTCCGAAGGGGCCAGTAGTTACGAGCAGTACTTC. Translating it yields CASSSEGASSYEQYF. Using reference TRBV7-2 and TRBJ2-7 for the parts outside the CDR3, the full variable domain is GAGVSQSPSNKVTEKGKDVELRCDPISGHTALYWYRQSLGQGLEFLIYFQGNSAPDKSGLPSDRFSAERTGGSVSTLTIQRTQQEDSAVYLCASSSEGASSYEQYFGPGTRLTVT.

The genes are TRBV6-6 and TRBJ1-4; TRBD1 aligns across 8 bases. The CDR3 extends over 15 amino acids. In germline, CDR1 is MNHNY, CDR2 SVGAGI (reference sequence). V lost 11 bases, J lost 8 bases, and 16 bases stayed unmatched. The DNA of the CDR3 is TGTGCCCATGCTCGACAGGACAGGGTAGGGGAAAAACTGTTTTTT. Protein product: CAHARQDRVGEKLFF.

The gene calls are TRBV5-1 and TRBJ2-5; 7 nucleotides align to TRBD1. The J call is doubtful: the DNA matches TRBJ2-7 better. Germline V gene data show CDR1 as SGHRS and CDR2 as YFSETQ. CDR3 length equals 15 residues. The CDR3 coding sequence is TGCGCCAGCAGCTTGGGCCCCGGGACAGCCTACGAGCAGTACTTC. This sequence encodes CASSLGPGTAYEQYF.

This chain uses TRBV30 with TRBJ2-3; D is unresolved. The CDR3 consists of 12 residues. Germline loops: CDR1 GTSNPN, CDR2 SVGIG (reference sequence). Trimming left V 2 bases short and J 5 bases short, with 8 bases between. CDR3 coding DNA: TGTGCCTGGAGTTTGCGTTTAGATACGCAGTATTTT. As protein: CAWSLRLDTQYF.

This chain links TRBV25-1 with TRBJ2-7, with D uncertain. Looked up from germline, CDR1 is MGHDK and CDR2 is SYGVNS. Trimming took 3 bases from V and 9 from J, leaving 6 bases between them. The CDR3 loop spans 10 amino acids. The CDR3 loop reads CASSDYLQYF. The CDR3 DNA sequence: TGTGCCAGCAGTGACTATTTGCAGTACTTC.